Listed below are T cell receptor beta chains from one sample, sequenced in a study of CD8+ T cells in alopecia areata. Assay: immunoSEQ multiplex PCR; the TCRdb copy retains only in-frame clones and omits some. The sample has approximately 100,000 clones, around two fifths seen once. Sequenced: CD4+ T cells sorted from blood. The receptors were sampled from a human donor with alopecia areata. Both conserved end residues are part of each CDR3. A D gene is named only where the DNA matches it firmly. Size tells how often a clone was seen (once, few, many) or the class of an expanded clone, and some rows leave it out.

- | TRBJ2-7 | TRBV2 | - | TGTGCCAGCCTTAGACCCACAGGGTACGAGCAGTACTTC | CASLRPTGYEQYF
- | TRBJ2-7 | TRBV6-1 | TRBD1 | TGTGCCAGCAGGCCTTCCGGGACAGCTTACTACGAGCAGTACTTC | CASRPSGTAYYEQYF
- | TRBJ1-2 | TRBV2 | - | TGTGCCAGCAGTGACCAGGGGTACTATGGCTACACCTTC | CASSDQGYYGYTF
- | TRBJ2-3 | TRBV29-1 | - | TGCAGCGTTGCTTCCCAGGGGGACCGGGGGACGCAGTATTTT | CSVASQGDRGTQYF
- | TRBJ2-1 | TRBV5-1 | - | TGCGCCAGCAGCTCGAAAACTAGTCCCTACAATGAGCAGTTCTTC | CASSSKTSPYNEQFF
- | TRBJ2-4 | TRBV7-2 | TRBD1 | TGTGCCAGCAGCTCGGGACAGGACAAAAACATTCAGTACTTC | CASSSGQDKNIQYF
few | TRBJ2-5 | TRBV5-1 | TRBD1 | TGCGCCAGCAGCTTACAGGGGGCGATGGACTGGGCACAAGAGACCCAGTACTTC | CASSLQGAMDWAQETQYF
- | TRBJ2-7 | TRBV5-6 | - | TGTGCCAGCAGCTTGGTTTCTAGGGCGGGCGAGCAGTACTTC | CASSLVSRAGEQYF
- | TRBJ1-2 | TRBV29-1 | - | TGCAGCGTTGACCGGGGGGCGTATGGCTACACCTTC | CSVDRGAYGYTF
few | TRBJ2-1 | TRBV4-2 | TRBD2 | TGTGCCAGCAGCCAAGATGGGCGGGGGTACAATGAGCAGTTCTTC | CASSQDGRGYNEQFF
- | TRBJ1-2 | TRBV7-2 | - | TGTGCCAGCAGTATGGCTAGACAGTTAAACTATGGCTACACCTTC | CASSMARQLNYGYTF
- | TRBJ2-1 | TRBV29-1 | TRBD1 | TGCAGTACTCAGGGGGCCTACAATGAGCAGTTCTTC | CSTQGAYNEQFF
- | TRBJ2-3 | TRBV28 | TRBD2 | TGTGCCAGCAGTCCTCTAGCGGGTGCAGATACGCAGTATTTT | CASSPLAGADTQYF
- | TRBJ1-2 | TRBV7-9 | - | TGTGCCAGCAGCTTAGTAGAACTATATGGCTACACCTTC | CASSLVELYGYTF
few | TRBJ2-1 | TRBV6-6 | TRBD2 | TGTGCCAGCAGTTTCGTAACTAGCGGGAGCTACAATGAGCAGTTCTTC | CASSFVTSGSYNEQFF
few | TRBJ2-7 | TRBV29-1 | - | TGCAGCGTTGAACAGAGCTCCTACGAGCAGTACTTC | CSVEQSSYEQYF
- | TRBJ2-5 | TRBV19 | - | TGTGCCAGTAGTATGCAGGTAGTGGAGACCCAGTACTTC | CASSMQVVETQYF
- | TRBJ2-4 | TRBV29-1 | - | TGCAGCGTTGAAGCGCCCTCAGGATCCGTAGCCAAAAACATTCAGTACTTC | CSVEAPSGSVAKNIQYF
- | TRBJ2-7 | TRBV7-9 | - | TGTGCCAGCAGCATATACGATTACGAGCAGTACTTC | CASSIYDYEQYF
- | TRBJ2-7 | TRBV29-1 | TRBD1 | TGCAGCGTGACAGGGATTCTCACCTACGAGCAGTACTTC | CSVTGILTYEQYF
- | TRBJ1-1 | TRBV30 | - | TGTGCCTGGACCCCGGGGGTTACTGAAGCTTTCTTT | CAWTPGVTEAFF
- | TRBJ2-1 | TRBV7-2 | TRBD2 | TGTGCCAGCAGCTTGATTGGGACTAGGAATGAGCAGTTCTTC | CASSLIGTRNEQFF
few | TRBJ1-1 | TRBV29-1 | - | TGCAGCGTCGGTCGGGTGGTAGGCACTGAAGCTTTCTTT | CSVGRVVGTEAFF
- | TRBJ2-7 | TRBV29-1 | - | TGCAGCGTTGGGGGTGTGACCCGGCGGGACGAGCAGTACTTC | CSVGGVTRRDEQYF
few | TRBJ2-5 | TRBV29-1 | TRBD1 | TGCAGCGTTGACCCGCCCCATCAGGGGGCAATGGAGACCCAGTACTTC | CSVDPPHQGAMETQYF
- | TRBJ2-7 | TRBV27 | TRBD1 | TGTGCCAGCAGTCCGACAGGGTTCGCCTACGAGCAGTACTTC | CASSPTGFAYEQYF
- | TRBJ2-6 | TRBV9 | - | TGTGCCAGCAGCGCCCCTGGGGCCAACGTCCTGACTTTC | CASSAPGANVLTF
few | TRBJ2-5 | TRBV29-1 | TRBD1 | TGCAGCGCCACACAGGGGCAAGAGACCCAGTACTTC | CSATQGQETQYF
- | TRBJ2-5 | TRBV11-2 | TRBD1 | TGTGCCAGCAGCGACAGGGGGCCTTACCAAGAGACCCAGTACTTC | CASSDRGPYQETQYF
few | TRBJ2-6 | TRBV7-9 | - | TGTGCCAGCAGCTTCCCGGGAGGGGCCAACGTCCTGACTTTC | CASSFPGGANVLTF
- | TRBJ2-6 | TRBV4-1 | - | TGCGCCAGCAGTCAGGACAGCTCTGGGGCCAACGTCCTGACTTTC | CASSQDSSGANVLTF
few | TRBJ1-2 | TRBV30 | TRBD1 | TGTGCCTGGACGTTCGCAGGGGGCCCGAATGGCTACACCTTC | CAWTFAGGPNGYTF
- | TRBJ2-2 | TRBV6-5 | TRBD1 | TGTGCCAGCAGTCCCCGGGACAGCACCGCCGGGGAGCTGTTTTTT | CASSPRDSTAGELFF
- | TRBJ1-2 | TRBV30 | TRBD1 | TGTGCCTGGAGTGGGACAGGGTCCGGCTACACCTTC | CAWSGTGSGYTF
- | TRBJ2-3 | TRBV7-2 | TRBD2 | TGTGCCAGCAGCTTAGCGCCGGGACTAGCGGGGATCACAGATACGCAGTATTTT | CASSLAPGLAGITDTQYF
few | TRBJ2-3 | TRBV29-1 | - | TGCAGCGTAACAACAGAGACCTGGGTCACAGATACGCAGTATTTT | CSVTTETWVTDTQYF
- | TRBJ2-1 | TRBV6-1 | - | TGTGCCAGCAGTCTATACAATGAGCAGTTCTTC | CASSLYNEQFF
few | TRBJ1-1 | TRBV28 | TRBD1 | TGTGCCAGCACAAGACAGGGGAACACTGAAGCTTTCTTT | CASTRQGNTEAFF
- | TRBJ2-5 | TRBV2 | TRBD1 | TGTGCCAGCAGTCCGACAGGGGGGGAAGAGACCCAGTACTTC | CASSPTGGEETQYF
- | TRBJ2-4 | TRBV4-3 | TRBD1 | TGCGCCAGCAGCCAAGGGGACAGACTGAAAAACATTCAGTACTTC | CASSQGDRLKNIQYF
once | TRBJ2-1 | TRBV9 | TRBD2 | TGTGCCAGCAGCGTAGGGGACTATTCGAATGAGCAGTTCTTC | CASSVGDYSNEQFF
few | TRBJ2-3 | TRBV29-1 | TRBD2 | TGCAGCGTAGCGGGGGGGCTGAAGGTGACAGATACGCAGTATTTT | CSVAGGLKVTDTQYF
few | TRBJ2-2 | TRBV5-1 | - | TGCGCCAGCAGCTTGATCGGCAGGAACACCGGGGAGCTGTTTTTT | CASSLIGRNTGELFF
medium-sized | TRBJ2-1 | TRBV28 | - | TGTGCCAGCAGTTTCTTAGGACCTACCAATGAGCAGTTCTTC | CASSFLGPTNEQFF
- | TRBJ2-5 | TRBV6-1 | - | TGTGCCAGCAGTATCCCGTACCAAGAGACCCAGTACTTC | CASSIPYQETQYF
- | TRBJ2-7 | TRBV18 | - | TGTGCCAGCTCACCACTCGCCTACGAGCAGTACTTC | CASSPLAYEQYF
- | TRBJ2-5 | TRBV4-1 | TRBD1 | TGCGCCAGCAGCCAGACAGGGTTGAGAGCGAAGACCCAGTACTTC | CASSQTGLRAKTQYF
- | TRBJ2-1 | TRBV30 | - | TGTGCCTCCTACGGGCAGAGCTCCTACAATGAGCAGTTCTTC | CASYGQSSYNEQFF
few | TRBJ1-1 | TRBV7-9 | - | TGTGCCAGCAGCTCCGACGTCTTAGAAGCTTTCTTT | CASSSDVLEAFF
- | TRBJ2-7 | TRBV4-2 | - | TGTGCCAGCAGCCGCTTCCCGGAGGTTTACGAGCAGTACTTC | CASSRFPEVYEQYF
- | TRBJ2-3 | TRBV29-1 | TRBD1 | TGCAGCGTTGGGGACAGGGGGCGTGGAGATACGCAGTATTTT | CSVGDRGRGDTQYF
- | TRBJ2-7 | TRBV29-1 | TRBD1 | TGCAGCGTGTGGGTTGGGACAGGGTCCCACGAGCAGTACTTC | CSVWVGTGSHEQYF
- | TRBJ2-7 | TRBV5-1 | TRBD2 | TGCGCCGGACGGTTCGGACTAGATACCTACGAGCAGTACTTC | CAGRFGLDTYEQYF
few | TRBJ2-7 | TRBV7-2 | - | TGTGCCAGCAATCCCCGGGGCCAACGGGGCGAGCAGTACTTC | CASNPRGQRGEQYF